Each of the 29 T cell receptor beta chains below was sequenced from the same sample in a study of glioma-infiltrating T cells after dendritic cell vaccination. Here immunoSEQ multiplex PCR was the method, and the copy in TCRdb shows in-frame clones only, minus some. The table includes about 100,000 clones, over 80% detected once. Time point indicated: after dendritic cell vaccination, including at tumor progression/relapse. The sample here was blood, taken after dendritic cell vaccination. The receptors derive from a human donor with glioblastoma.

The chain couples TRBV4-1 to TRBJ2-1; 9 bases are shared with TRBD2. Unmatched junction bases numbered 13, after V lost 0 bases and J lost 7 bases. The CDR3 spans 18 residues. Germline CDR1 and CDR2: MGHRA and YSYEKL. CDR3 DNA: TGCGCCAGCAGCCAAGATTACGTTAGCGGGAGAGATGATAATGAGCAGTTCTTC. Protein: CASSQDYVSGRDDNEQFF.

The chain combines TRBV5-4 with TRBJ2-5; perhaps TRBD2 as D (5 bases). V was trimmed by 5 bases and J by 3 bases, leaving 11 bases between them. The CDR3 has 13 amino acids. CDR1 SGHNT and CDR2 YYREEE come from the germline V gene (reference sequence). CDR3 nucleotide sequence: TGTGCCAGCAGATTACTAGTGGAAGAGACCCAGTACTTC. It translates to CASRLLVEETQYF.

J is TRBJ1-1 and V is TRBV19; D gene unclear. The length of the CDR3 is 16 residues. With 3 bases removed from V and 0 bases from J, the gap between germline ends came to 14 bases. In germline, CDR1 is LNHDA, CDR2 SQIVND (reference sequence). The CDR3 sequence: CASSIVRPPMNTEAFF. CDR3 in DNA: TGTGCCAGTAGTATCGTCAGGCCTCCAATGAACACTGAAGCTTTCTTT.

V usage is TRBV30 and J usage is TRBJ1-5; 7 nucleotides line up with TRBD1. This CDR3 region has 13 residues. Germline values: CDR1 GTSNPN, CDR2 SVGIG (reference sequence). V dropped 3 bases and J dropped 4; count of bases not matched to a gene: 3. The CDR3, as DNA: TGTGCCTGGAGCAGGGACAGTAATCAGCCCCAGCATTTT. It yields the protein CAWSRDSNQPQHF.

The J gene is TRBJ2-5, the V gene TRBV18; D remains ambiguous. Trimming took off 6 bases at V and 4 bases at J, with 15 bases between the two ends. The V gene's germline CDR1 is KGHSH and CDR2 LQKENI. CDR3 length: 14 amino acids. The CDR3 spells CASSPGTLRETQYF. DNA of the CDR3: TGTGCCAGCTCTCCCGGTACGCTGCGAGAGACCCAGTACTTC. The entire variable domain, with the rest obtained from reference TRBV18 and TRBJ2-5, is as follows: NAGVMQNPRHLVRRRGQEARLRCSPMKGHSHVYWYRQLPEEGLKFMVYLQKENIIDESGMPKERFSAEFPKEGPSILRIQQVVRGDSAAYFCASSPGTLRETQYFGPGTRLLVL.

This clone was picked up a small number of times. The chain uses TRBV13 and TRBJ1-3, with D possibly being TRBD1 (6 bases). The V end was cut by 1 base, the J end by 4 bases, with 11 bases between. The CDR3 extends over 15 amino acids. Germline values: CDR1 PRHDT, CDR2 FYEKMQ (reference sequence). The CDR3 protein is CASSLAGGLGNTIYF. DNA of the CDR3: TGTGCCAGCAGCTTAGCTGGGGGCCTCGGAAACACCATATATTTT.

CDR3 sequence: CASSSPNFDTQYF. CDR3 nucleotide sequence: TGTGCCAGCAGTTCCCCTAACTTCGATACGCAGTATTTT. The rearrangement links TRBV28 to TRBJ2-3; D call uncertain. Per the germline V gene, CDR1 is MDHEN and CDR2 is SYDVKM. Trimming took off 4 bases at V and 6 bases at J, with 11 bases between the two ends. The CDR3 runs to 13 residues.

The chain joins TRBV10-2 to TRBJ2-3; tentatively, D is TRBD2 (5 bases). Germline CDR1 and CDR2: WSHSY and SAAADI. The CDR3 consists of 13 residues. V lost 4 bases to trimming and J lost 4 bases, with 9 bases between them. CDR3 in DNA: TGCGCCAGCAGTGTCCTAGCATCAGATACGCAGTATTTT. Protein product: CASSVLASDTQYF.

The gene calls are TRBV28 and TRBJ1-4; D is ambiguous. This CDR3 region has 13 residues. The V end lost 8 bases, the J end lost 8 bases, and 15 bases lay between the germline ends. Germline values: CDR1 MDHEN, CDR2 SYDVKM. CDR3 in DNA: TGTGCCAGCTTCAAAACGATGACAGAAAAACTGTTTTTT. As protein: CASFKTMTEKLFF.

This chain connects TRBV6-5 to TRBJ2-5; 7 positions match TRBD1. The trim removed 9 bases at V and 5 bases at J, leaving 9 bases unmatched. Germline V gives CDR1 MNHEY, CDR2 SVGAGI. The CDR3 runs to 13 residues. The CDR3 reads CASALLQGETQYF. As DNA, the CDR3 is TGTGCCAGTGCCCTACTACAGGGGGAGACCCAGTACTTC.

As to this clone: Other DNA sequences in this specimen translate into the identical CDR3. The genes are TRBV5-1 and TRBJ1-2, with 8 bases aligning to TRBD1. CDR3 length equals 15 residues. Trimming at V came to 5 bases and at J to 4 bases, leaving 10 bases not matched to a gene. The germline V gene has CDR1 SGHRS and CDR2 YFSETQ. This CDR3 reads CASRQGDNPIYGYTF. CDR3 nucleotides: TGCGCCAGCAGACAGGGGGACAACCCTATCTATGGCTACACCTTC.

CDR3 residues: CASSPAAGGDLNTEAFF. CDR3 coding DNA: TGTGCCAGCAGCCCGGCGGCGGGGGGCGACCTGAACACTGAAGCTTTCTTT. V gene TRBV7-6 combines with J gene TRBJ1-1; D may be TRBD1 (6 bases). Germline V gives CDR1 SGHVS, CDR2 FNYEAQ. The CDR3 extends over 17 amino acids. Trimming pared 5 bases from V and 0 bases from J, leaving 19 bases between.

J is TRBJ1-2 and V is TRBV30, with 10 bases aligning to TRBD1. The ends lost 3 bases at V and 0 bases at J; junction bases unmatched: 4. Germline values: CDR1 GTSNPN, CDR2 SVGIG (reference sequence). The CDR3 is 15 amino acids. The CDR3 DNA is TGTGCCTGGAGACCCGGACAGGGGGCTAACTATGGCTACACCTTC. It encodes CAWRPGQGANYGYTF.

Concerning this clone itself: Other DNA sequences within the sample encode an identical CDR3. This chain joins TRBV21-1 and TRBJ1-6; the D segment call TRBD1 is taken from the table without a DNA check. TRBV21-1 is flagged as a pseudogene. This CDR3 has 18 amino acids. CDR3 DNA: TGTGCCAGCAGCAAAAGCAAAGTCAGGGGGAAATATAATTCCCCCCTCCACTTT. Its protein product is CASSKSKVRGKYNSPLHF.

This chain uses TRBV7-9 with TRBJ2-2, with TRBD1 identical over 7 bases. Germline values: CDR1 SEHNR, CDR2 FQNEAQ (reference sequence). V was clipped by 3 bases and J by 7 bases; unmatched bases: 2. The CDR3 covers 13 residues. The CDR3 loop reads CASSFQGDGELFF. The CDR3, as DNA: TGTGCCAGCAGCTTTCAGGGGGACGGGGAGCTGTTTTTT. Full variable domain (remainder filled in from reference TRBV7-9 and TRBJ2-2): DTGVSQNPRHKITKRGQNVTFRCDPISEHNRLYWYRQTLGQGPEFLTYFQNEAQLEKSRLLSDRFSAERPKGSFSTLEIQRTEQGDSAMYLCASSFQGDGELFFGEGSRLTVL.

V is TRBV27 and J is TRBJ2-1; D is perhaps TRBD2 (6 bases). Trimming shortened V by 6 bases and J by 9 bases, and 15 bases separated the two germline ends. This CDR3 is 13 amino acids long. Looked up from germline, CDR1 is MNHEY and CDR2 is SMNVEV (reference sequence). This CDR3 is CASRLIMGLEQFF. As DNA, the CDR3 is TGTGCCAGCAGACTCATAATGGGACTTGAGCAGTTCTTC.

The rearrangement uses TRBV30 and TRBJ1-1; weak D call: TRBD1 (5 bases). CDR3 length equals 17 residues. Looked up from germline, CDR1 is GTSNPN and CDR2 is SVGIG (reference sequence). Trimming removed 4 bases from V and 2 bases from J, with 23 bases in between. CDR3 sequence: CAWTPPSGGGLNTEAFF. CDR3 bases: TGTGCCTGGACCCCTCCGAGCGGGGGGGGTCTTAACACTGAAGCTTTCTTT.

This sequence joins TRBV7-2 and TRBJ2-5; maybe TRBD2 (5 bases). CDR3 length equals 14 residues. V lost 5 bases, J lost 6 bases, and 16 bases lay in between. Per germline, CDR1 SGHTA and CDR2 FQGNSA. CDR3 nucleotides: TGTGCCAGCAGCCTGGACTCCCTAGGGAAGACCCAGTACTTC. Its translation is CASSLDSLGKTQYF.

The rearrangement links TRBV4-2 to TRBJ2-7, with 16 nucleotides matching TRBD2. The trim removed 1 base at V and 6 bases at J, leaving 12 bases unmatched. The CDR3 consists of 19 residues. From germline, CDR1 is LGHNA and CDR2 YNFKEQ. The CDR3 DNA reads as TGTGCCAGCAGCCAAGCTCCGGGACTAGCGGGAGGGTTAGGAGGCGAGCAGTACTTC. Amino acids: CASSQAPGLAGGLGGEQYF.

The chain couples TRBV18 to TRBJ2-1, with 9 positions matching TRBD2. The CDR3 is 15 residues long. With V trimmed by 2 bases and J by 3 bases, 2 bases remained unmatched. The germline gives CDR1 KGHSH, CDR2 LQKENI. The CDR3 DNA reads as TGTGCCAGCTCACCATGGCGGGAGGGCTACAATGAGCAGTTCTTC. Its protein product is CASSPWREGYNEQFF.

Points on this clone: The junction shows a germline mismatch at one end, possibly a read error. The chain uses TRBV10-3 and TRBJ2-1, with 12 bases lining up with TRBD2. Germline V CDR1 and CDR2: ENHRY, SYGVKD. CDR3 size: 16 residues. The CDR3 sequence is CAIRGRLAGGYSEQFF. DNA for the CDR3: TGTGCCATCAGGGGGCGGCTAGCGGGGGGGTACAGTGAGCAGTTCTTC.

J is TRBJ2-3 and V is TRBV10-3; TRBD2 might be the D (5 bases). Between the trimmed V and J ends, which lost 7 bases and 2 bases, there was a span of 10 bases. Germline V gene sequence: CDR1 ENHRY, CDR2 SYGVKD. The CDR3 totals 13 residues. The CDR3: CAIMEDLTDTQYF. The CDR3 DNA follows: TGTGCCATCATGGAGGATCTCACAGATACGCAGTATTTT.

V gene TRBV2 combines with J gene TRBJ1-2; TRBD1 matches 12 bases. Germline CDR1 SNHLY, CDR2 FYNNEI. The CDR3 spans 16 residues. V trimming: 5 bases; J trimming: 4 bases; junction bases outside the gene matches: 8. The DNA of the CDR3 is TGTGCCAGCAGTCCCGGGACAGGGGGCTACGGCTATGGCTACACCTTC. It specifies CASSPGTGGYGYGYTF.

The gene calls are TRBV19 and TRBJ1-2; TRBD1 agrees at 11 bases. Trimming at V came to 1 base and at J to 6 bases, leaving 4 bases not matched to a gene. The CDR3 has 15 amino acids. CDR1 is LNHDA, CDR2 SQIVND, per germline (reference sequence). This CDR3 is CASSIVWTGGDGYTF. CDR3 DNA sequence: TGTGCCAGTAGTATAGTCTGGACAGGGGGCGATGGCTACACCTTC.

V is TRBV2 and J is TRBJ2-2; TRBD1 might be the D (7 bases). Trimming removed 8 bases from V and 2 bases from J, with 18 bases in between. Germline lookup yields CDR1 SNHLY and CDR2 FYNNEI. This CDR3 spans 16 amino acids. The CDR3 bases are TGTGCCAGCTCCCGCTTCCAGGGGGGAAACACCGGGGAGCTGTTTTTT. It encodes CASSRFQGGNTGELFF.

A note on this clone: The sample has other DNA sequences that encode this CDR3 too. V and J are TRBV19 and TRBJ2-7; D is unresolved. Germline V gene lookup returns CDR1 LNHDA and CDR2 SQIVND (reference sequence). There are 12 residues in the CDR3. V lost 5 bases and J lost 0, with 5 bases in between. CDR3 in amino acids: CASSSSSYEQYF. DNA of the CDR3: TGTGCCAGTAGTTCTTCCTCCTACGAGCAGTACTTC.

The chain has TRBV6-5 and TRBJ1-2; 9 bases line up with TRBD1. CDR1 and CDR2 (germline): MNHEY, SVGAGI. This CDR3 region has 14 residues. The V gene end was trimmed by 5 bases and the J gene end by 4 bases; junction bases not matched to a gene: 5. Here the CDR3 reads CASSGTGRPYGYTF. The CDR3, as DNA: TGTGCCAGCAGTGGGACAGGGCGACCCTATGGCTACACCTTC.

The V call is TRBV9, the J call TRBJ2-2; possible D gene TRBD1, 5 bases. The V gene lost 5 bases and the J gene lost 4 bases, with 15 bases spanning the gap. The CDR3 runs 15 residues. CDR1 and CDR2 from the germline V gene are SGDLS and YYNGEE. Here the CDR3 reads CASSGRGAGTGELFF. CDR3 bases: TGTGCCAGCAGTGGGCGTGGGGCAGGCACCGGGGAGCTGTTTTTT.

J is TRBJ1-1 and V is TRBV5-1; TRBD1 matches 7 bases. Germline-derived CDR1 and CDR2 are SGHRS and YFSETQ. V was clipped by 0 bases and J by 5 bases; unmatched bases: 7. The CDR3 is made up of 15 amino acids. In DNA, the CDR3 is TGCGCCAGCAGCTTGGACAGGGGCGGTGGTACTGAAGCTTTCTTT. It translates to CASSLDRGGGTEAFF.